This T cell receptor beta chain was documented in a study of OX40 agonist ivuxolimab in advanced cancers. Study in general: Every 2 weeks, patients got intravenous ivuxolimab at one of six dose levels (0.01-10 mg/kg).

Clones were sequenced by immunoSEQ multiplex PCR, and TCRdb holds only the in-frame ones, with some missing. The sample contains 55,000 to 65,000 clones, 70% to 90% of which appear only once. In the case of this clone: Its antigen is unidentified.

Study-wide results and limits: It was not determined which antigens were specifically recognized by the peripheral T cells that had undergone clonal expansion. There was clonal expansion of CD4+ and CD8+ blood T cells by week 6 at 0.1 to 3.0 mg/kg.

Material: CD4+ or CD8+ T cells sorted from blood, obtained in a trial of the OX40 agonist ivuxolimab. This clonotype was obtained from an adult with an advanced solid tumor such as melanoma, head and neck, liver or kidney cancer.

CDR3 nucleotide sequence: TGCGCCAGCAGTGTAGCGGCAGGGGGCATTTCAGACGAGCAGTACTTC. As protein: CASSVAAGGISDEQYF. The chain employs TRBV10-2 and TRBJ2-7; 8 nucleotides agree with TRBD1. CDR1 and CDR2 from the germline V gene are WSHSY and SAAADI. This CDR3 comprises 16 residues. Trimming cost V 4 bases and J 5 bases; bases outside gene matches: 13.